This TCR beta chain was sequenced in a study of breast tumors, draining lymph nodes, adjacent tissues. In TCRdb, the multiplex PCR reads were re-called with MiXCR into one record per CDR3 protein. The profile shows approximately 120,000 distinct CDR3 sequences, 21% of them singletons. This clonotype was detected many times. Samples came from axillary lymph nodes draining the breast cancer. The sequenced sample consisted of axillary lymph node tissue. The source is a female donor with breast cancer. Some clones in this sample may be carry-over from other donors' samples.

For the CDR3, the DNA is TGTGCCAGCAGCTTAGAGGGGAACTATGGCTACACCTTC. This gives the protein CASSLEGNYGYTF. The rearrangement uses TRBV7-9 and TRBJ1-2; possible D gene TRBD1, 5 bases. The germline V gene has CDR1 SEHNR and CDR2 FQNEAQ (reference sequence). Trimming removed 1 base from V and 2 bases from J, with 5 bases in between. This CDR3 region has 13 residues.